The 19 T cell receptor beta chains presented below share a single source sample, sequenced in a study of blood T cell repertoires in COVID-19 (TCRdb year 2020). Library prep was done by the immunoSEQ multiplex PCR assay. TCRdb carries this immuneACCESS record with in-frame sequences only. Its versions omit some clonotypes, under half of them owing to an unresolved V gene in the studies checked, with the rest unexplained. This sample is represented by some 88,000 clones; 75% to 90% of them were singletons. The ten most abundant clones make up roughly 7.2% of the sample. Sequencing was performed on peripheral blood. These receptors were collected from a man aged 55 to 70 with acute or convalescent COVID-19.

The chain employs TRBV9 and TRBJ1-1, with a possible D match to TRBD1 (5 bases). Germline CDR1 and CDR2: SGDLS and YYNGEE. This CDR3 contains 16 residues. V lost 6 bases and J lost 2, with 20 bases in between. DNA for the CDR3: TGTGCCAGCACCTTCCTTCTGGGGGGGGTTAACACTGAAGCTTTCTTT. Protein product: CASTFLLGGVNTEAFF.

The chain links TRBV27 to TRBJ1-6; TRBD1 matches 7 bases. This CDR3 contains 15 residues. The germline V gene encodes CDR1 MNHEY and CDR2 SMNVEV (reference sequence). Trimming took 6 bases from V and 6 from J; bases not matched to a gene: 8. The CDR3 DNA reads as TGTGCCAGCAGAAACCGGGACAGCCCTAATTCACCCCTCCACTTT. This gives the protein CASRNRDSPNSPLHF.

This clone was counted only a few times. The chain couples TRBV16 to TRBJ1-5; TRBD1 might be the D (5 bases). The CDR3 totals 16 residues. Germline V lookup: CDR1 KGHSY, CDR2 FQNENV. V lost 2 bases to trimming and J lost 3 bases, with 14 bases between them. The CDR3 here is CASSQPRGGYNQPQHF. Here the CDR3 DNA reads TGTGCCAGCAGCCAACCAAGGGGAGGATACAATCAGCCCCAGCATTTT.

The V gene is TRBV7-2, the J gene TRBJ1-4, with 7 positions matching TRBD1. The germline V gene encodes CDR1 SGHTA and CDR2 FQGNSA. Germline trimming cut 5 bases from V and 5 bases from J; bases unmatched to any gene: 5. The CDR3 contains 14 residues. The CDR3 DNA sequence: TGTGCCAGCAGCCAGACAGGGTTGAATGAAAAACTGTTTTTT. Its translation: CASSQTGLNEKLFF.

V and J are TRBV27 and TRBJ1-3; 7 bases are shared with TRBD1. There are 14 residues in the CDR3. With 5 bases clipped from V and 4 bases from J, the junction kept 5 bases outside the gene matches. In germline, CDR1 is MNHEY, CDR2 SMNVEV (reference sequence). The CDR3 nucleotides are TGTGCCAGCAGTAGACAGGGAGGCGGAAACACCATATATTTT. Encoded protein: CASSRQGGGNTIYF.

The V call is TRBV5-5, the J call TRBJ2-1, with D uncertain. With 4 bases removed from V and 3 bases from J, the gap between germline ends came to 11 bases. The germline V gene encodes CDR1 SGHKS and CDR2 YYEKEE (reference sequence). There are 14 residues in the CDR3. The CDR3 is CASSAQAIYNEQFF. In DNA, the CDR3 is TGTGCCAGCAGCGCGCAGGCAATCTACAATGAGCAGTTCTTC.

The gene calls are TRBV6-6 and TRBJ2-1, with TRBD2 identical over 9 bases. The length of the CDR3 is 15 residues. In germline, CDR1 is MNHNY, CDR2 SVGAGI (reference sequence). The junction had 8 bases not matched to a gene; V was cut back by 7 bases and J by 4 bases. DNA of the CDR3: TGTGCCAGCACTTATGGCGGGAGGGGTTACAATGAGCAGTTCTTC. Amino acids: CASTYGGRGYNEQFF.

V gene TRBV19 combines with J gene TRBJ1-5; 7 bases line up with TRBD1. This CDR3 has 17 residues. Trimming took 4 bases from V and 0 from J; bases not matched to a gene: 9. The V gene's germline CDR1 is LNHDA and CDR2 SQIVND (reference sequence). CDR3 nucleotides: TGTGCCAGTAGTACGCTTTTAGGGGGCCCTAGCAATCAGCCCCAGCATTTT. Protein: CASSTLLGGPSNQPQHF.

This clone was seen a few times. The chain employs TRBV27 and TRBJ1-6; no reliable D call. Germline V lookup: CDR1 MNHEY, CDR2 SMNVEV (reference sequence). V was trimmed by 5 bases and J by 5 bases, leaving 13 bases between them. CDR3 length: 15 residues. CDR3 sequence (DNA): TGTGCCAGCAGTGGTAGGCGAGGAAATAATTCACCCCTCCACTTT. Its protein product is CASSGRRGNNSPLHF.

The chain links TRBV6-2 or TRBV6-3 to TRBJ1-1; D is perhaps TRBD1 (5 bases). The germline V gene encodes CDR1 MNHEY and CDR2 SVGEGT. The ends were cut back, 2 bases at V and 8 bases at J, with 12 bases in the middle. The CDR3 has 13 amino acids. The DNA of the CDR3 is TGTGCCAGCAGTTACCACGATGGGGCCGAAGCTTTCTTT. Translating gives CASSYHDGAEAFF.

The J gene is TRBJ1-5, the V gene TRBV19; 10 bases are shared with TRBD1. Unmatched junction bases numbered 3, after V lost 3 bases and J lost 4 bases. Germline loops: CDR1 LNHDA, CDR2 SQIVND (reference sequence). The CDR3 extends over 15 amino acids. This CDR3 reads CASSMDRGTNQPQHF. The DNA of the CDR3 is TGTGCCAGTAGTATGGACAGGGGGACGAATCAGCCCCAGCATTTT.

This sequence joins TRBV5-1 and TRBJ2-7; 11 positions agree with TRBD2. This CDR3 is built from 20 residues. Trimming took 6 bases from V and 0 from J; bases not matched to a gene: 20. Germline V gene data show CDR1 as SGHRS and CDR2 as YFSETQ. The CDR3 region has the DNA TGCGCCAGCACGAAATGGGGTACTAGCGGGAGCGCGCAGGGCTCCTACGAGCAGTACTTC. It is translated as CASTKWGTSGSAQGSYEQYF.

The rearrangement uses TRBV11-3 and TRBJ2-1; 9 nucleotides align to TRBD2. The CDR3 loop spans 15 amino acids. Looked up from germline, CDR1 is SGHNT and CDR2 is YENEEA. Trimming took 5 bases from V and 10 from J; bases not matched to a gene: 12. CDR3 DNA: TGTGCCAGCAGCCCCCAACCCTCTAGCGGGGAGGAGCAGTTCTTC. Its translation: CASSPQPSSGEEQFF.

This CDR3 reads CASSERGLAGLTDTQYF. CDR3 in DNA: TGCGCCAGCAGTGAGCGAGGGCTAGCGGGGCTCACAGATACGCAGTATTTT. The chain recombines TRBV10-2 with TRBJ2-3; 9 positions agree with TRBD2. V shed 2 bases, J shed 2 bases, and the junction held 8 bases outside the gene matches. CDR1 and CDR2 from the germline V gene are WSHSY and SAAADI. This CDR3 has 17 amino acids.

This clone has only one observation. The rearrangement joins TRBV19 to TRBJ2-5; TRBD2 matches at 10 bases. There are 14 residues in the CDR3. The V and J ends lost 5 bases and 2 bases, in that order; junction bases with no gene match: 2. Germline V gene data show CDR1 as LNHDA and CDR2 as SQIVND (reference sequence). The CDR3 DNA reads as TGTGCCAGTAGTGTACTAGCGGGGCAAGAGACCCAGTACTTC. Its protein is CASSVLAGQETQYF.

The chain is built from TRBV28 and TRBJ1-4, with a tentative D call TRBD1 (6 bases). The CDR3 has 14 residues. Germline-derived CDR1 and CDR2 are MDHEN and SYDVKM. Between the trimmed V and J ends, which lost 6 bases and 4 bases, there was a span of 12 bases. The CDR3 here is CASRMDSVNEKLFF. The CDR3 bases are TGTGCCAGCAGGATGGACAGCGTTAATGAAAAACTGTTTTTT.

In DNA form, the CDR3 reads TGTGCCAGCGTACCACAGGGGGGGCCCTACGAGCAGTACTTC. It specifies CASVPQGGPYEQYF. The V call is TRBV21-1, the J call TRBJ2-7; whether TRBD1, the table's D call, matches the DNA was not checked. TRBV21-1 is a documented pseudogene. The CDR3 contains 14 residues.

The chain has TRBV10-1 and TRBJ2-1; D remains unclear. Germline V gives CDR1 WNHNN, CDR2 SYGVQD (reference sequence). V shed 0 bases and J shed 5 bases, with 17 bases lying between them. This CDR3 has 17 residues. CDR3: CASSESRTDGKDNEQFF. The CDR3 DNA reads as TGCGCCAGCAGTGAGTCTAGAACAGATGGAAAAGACAATGAGCAGTTCTTC.

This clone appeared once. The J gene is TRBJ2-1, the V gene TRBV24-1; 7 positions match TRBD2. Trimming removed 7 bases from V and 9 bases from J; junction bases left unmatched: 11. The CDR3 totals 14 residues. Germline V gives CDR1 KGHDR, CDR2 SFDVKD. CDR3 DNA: TGTGCCACCAGCCCCAGCGGGATCCCCAGTGAGCAGTTCTTC. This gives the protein CATSPSGIPSEQFF.